What follows are 22 T cell receptor beta chains derived from one specimen sequenced in a study of early T cells in non-severe SARS-CoV-2 infection. One entry per CDR3 protein, called by TCRdb with MiXCR from the 5' RACE reads. Seen here are 50,000 to 70,000 distinct CDR3 sequences, about 15% observed once, and the top ten hold 10%. This sample comprised whole blood, obtained at baseline. These receptors originate from an adult who was a healthcare worker with PCR-confirmed SARS-CoV-2 infection or an uninfected control (not recorded which).

This chain joins TRBV18 and TRBJ2-1; TRBD2 matches 10 bases. This CDR3 has 14 residues. The germline V gene encodes CDR1 KGHSH and CDR2 LQKENI. J gave up 9 bases and V 3 bases, and 5 bases lay outside the gene matches. The CDR3 reads CASSPILAGSEQFF. Written as DNA, the CDR3 is TGTGCCAGCTCACCTATACTAGCGGGAAGTGAGCAGTTCTTC.

This clonotype was detected only a few times. The CDR3 DNA follows: TGTGCCAGCAGTTACCAGACTAGCGGGAGGGCCGTAGATACGCAGTATTTT. Translating it yields CASSYQTSGRAVDTQYF. The chain joins TRBV6-5 to TRBJ2-3; TRBD2 agrees at 14 bases. V was clipped by 2 bases and J by 5 bases; unmatched bases: 6. CDR3 length: 17 residues. CDR1 is MNHEY, CDR2 SVGAGI, per germline.

A few counts support this clonotype. V usage is TRBV30 and J usage is TRBJ2-7, with 10 bases lining up with TRBD2. V shed 4 bases and J 2 bases; nucleotides not matched to a gene: 8. Looked up from germline, CDR1 is GTSNPN and CDR2 is SVGIG (reference sequence). The CDR3 is 15 amino acids. Here the CDR3 reads CAWNIAGGLTYEQYF. The CDR3 nucleotides are TGTGCCTGGAATATAGCGGGGGGCCTGACCTACGAGCAGTACTTC.

The chain couples TRBV6-1 to TRBJ2-1, with 7 bases identical to TRBD1. The CDR3 contains 13 residues. Germline V lookup: CDR1 MNHNS, CDR2 SASEGT. The V segment lost 8 bases and the J segment 8 bases; nucleotides outside the gene matches: 9. The CDR3 region has the DNA TGTGCCAGCCGCTCGGGACAGCGCGATGAGCAGTTCTTC. Its protein product is CASRSGQRDEQFF.

This clonotype was counted a few times. This chain connects TRBV7-6 to TRBJ2-1; 9 bases match TRBD1. The CDR3 is made up of 15 amino acids. Germline assignment: CDR1 SGHVS and CDR2 FNYEAQ. J lost 9 bases, V lost 5 bases, and 11 bases had no gene match. CDR3 nucleotide sequence: TGTGCCAGCAGCCCAATCTCGACAGGGGGTGGTGAGCAGTTCTTC. This gives the protein CASSPISTGGGEQFF.

This clonotype was counted many times. The chain couples TRBV20-1 to TRBJ2-1; 8 positions agree with TRBD2. Germline trimming cut 4 bases from V and 4 bases from J; bases unmatched to any gene: 9. The CDR3 is made up of 15 amino acids. Looked up from germline, CDR1 is DFQATT and CDR2 is SNEGSKA (reference sequence). The CDR3 region has the DNA TGCAGTGCTACGCCCCCCCAGCGGGGGTACAATGAGCAGTTCTTC. Its protein product is CSATPPQRGYNEQFF.

This clonotype was observed at least ten times. The chain recombines TRBV13 with TRBJ2-2; D unclear. V was pared by 3 bases and J by 6 bases, with 8 bases between. The CDR3 runs to 13 residues. Germline CDR1 reads PRHDT; CDR2 reads FYEKMQ (reference sequence). The CDR3 DNA follows: TGTGCCAGCAGCTTTAATGTACCCGGGGAGCTGTTTTTT. Translation gives CASSFNVPGELFF.

The chain joins TRBV27 to TRBJ2-7, with TRBD1 matching 9 bases. The germline V gene encodes CDR1 MNHEY and CDR2 SMNVEV (reference sequence). This CDR3 is built from 13 residues. After removal of 4 bases from V and 9 bases from J, the junction contained 7 bases not matched to a gene. The CDR3 DNA follows: TGTGCCAGCAGTTCACAGGGGGCAGGGGTGCAGTACTTC. It yields the protein CASSSQGAGVQYF.

This clonotype was seen more than once but under ten times. The chain employs TRBV6-4 and TRBJ2-5; TRBD2 might be the D (5 bases). Germline CDR1 is MRHNA and CDR2 is SNTAGT. The ends were cut back, 0 bases at V and 4 bases at J, with 12 bases in the middle. The CDR3 sequence is 15 residues long. This CDR3 reads CASSDSDSVGETQYF. CDR3 nucleotide sequence: TGTGCCAGCAGTGACTCGGACTCCGTAGGAGAGACCCAGTACTTC.

The sample holds a few counts of this clonotype. J is TRBJ2-7 and V is TRBV28; D is undetermined. The V end lost 3 bases, the J end lost 2 bases, and 8 bases lay between the germline ends. CDR1 and CDR2 from the germline V gene are MDHEN and SYDVKM. CDR3 length: 13 residues. This CDR3 reads CASSLTSTYEQYF. The CDR3 nucleotides read TGTGCCAGCAGTTTGACAAGTACCTACGAGCAGTACTTC.

The CDR3 sequence is CASSHGEGNTEAFF. CDR3 sequence (DNA): TGTGCCAGCAGCCATGGAGAGGGGAACACTGAAGCTTTCTTT. V is TRBV6-5 and J is TRBJ1-1; D remains unclear. This CDR3 region has 14 residues. Germline V gives CDR1 MNHEY, CDR2 SVGAGI. Trimming removed 6 bases from V and 1 base from J, with 12 bases in between.

This clonotype turned up a few times. This chain links TRBV11-3 with TRBJ2-1; D remains unclear. Germline CDR1 and CDR2: SGHNT and YENEEA. The CDR3 is 14 amino acids. V was pared by 1 base and J by 8 bases, with 12 bases between. The CDR3, as DNA: TGTGCCAGCAGCTTAGGGGGTCCCAGTGATGAGCAGTTCTTC. Amino acids: CASSLGGPSDEQFF.

The chain is built from TRBV29-1 and TRBJ1-2; D is unresolved. Germline CDR1 SQVTM, CDR2 ANQGSEA. The CDR3 totals 13 residues. The germline V and J ends were trimmed by 7 bases and 3 bases, with 15 bases remaining between them. The CDR3 DNA is TGCAGCGCTCCTCAGGATGAGGACTATGGCTACACCTTC. It translates to CSAPQDEDYGYTF. Combining the CDR3 with reference TRBV29-1 and TRBJ1-2 gives the whole variable domain SAVISQKPSRDICQRGTSLTIQCQVDSQVTMMFWYRQQPGQSLTLIATANQGSEATYESGFVIDKFPISRPNLTFSTLTVSNMSPEDSSIYLCSAPQDEDYGYTFGSGTRLTVV.

A few counts support this clonotype. V and J are TRBV12-3 or TRBV12-4 and TRBJ2-1; 13 nucleotides line up with TRBD2. This CDR3 is built from 17 residues. V shed 3 bases and J 5 bases; nucleotides not matched to a gene: 7. The DNA of the CDR3 is TGTGCCAGCAGTTTCCCCCGACTAGCGGGGGGAAACAATGAGCAGTTCTTC. Its translation is CASSFPRLAGGNNEQFF.

The chain carries TRBV30 and TRBJ2-1; TRBD1 or TRBD2 may be the D gene (5 bases each). CDR3 length: 13 residues. The V gene lost 3 bases and the J gene lost 12 bases, with 18 bases spanning the gap. Looked up from germline, CDR1 is GTSNPN and CDR2 is SVGIG (reference sequence). The CDR3, as DNA: TGTGCCTGGAGCCCCTCCGGGACGGCGGCGCAGTTCTTC. Translated, it gives CAWSPSGTAAQFF.

This chain uses TRBV6-5 with TRBJ2-2; 7 bases are a match to TRBD1. The CDR3 has 15 amino acids. V gave up 5 bases and J gave up 1 base; unmatched junction bases: 4. CDR1 is MNHEY and CDR2 is SVGAGI in the germline V gene. As DNA, the CDR3 is TGTGCCAGCAGTCGACAGGGCGTGAACACCGGGGAGCTGTTTTTT. It translates to CASSRQGVNTGELFF.

This clonotype was counted a few times. This rearrangement joins TRBV3-1 to TRBJ1-2; D is possibly TRBD1 (6 bases). CDR1 and CDR2 from the germline V gene are LGHDT and YNNKEL (reference sequence). Trimming removed 4 bases at V and 8 bases at J, with 20 bases between. This CDR3 region has 15 residues. The CDR3 is CASSPGAGTPIGYTF. CDR3 nucleotides: TGTGCCAGCAGCCCGGGAGCCGGGACACCTATCGGCTACACCTTC.

The chain joins TRBV6-1 to TRBJ2-3; 10 bases agree with TRBD1. Germline V gene sequence: CDR1 MNHNS, CDR2 SASEGT. This CDR3 is built from 16 residues. Losses at the gene ends were 3 bases for V and 4 bases for J; bases not matched to a gene: 7. The CDR3 loop reads CASSESGTGVSDTQYF. Written as DNA, the CDR3 is TGTGCCAGCAGTGAGTCCGGGACAGGGGTATCAGATACGCAGTATTTT.

The CDR3 coding sequence is TGTGCCAGCAGCCCGACAGGATATTCCTACGAGCAGTACTTC. Translated: CASSPTGYSYEQYF. V usage is TRBV7-9 and J usage is TRBJ2-7; D is perhaps TRBD1 (6 bases). V lost 5 bases, J lost 1 base, and 12 bases lay in between. The CDR3 covers 14 residues. Germline CDR1 is SEHNR and CDR2 is FQNEAQ (reference sequence). The variable domain in full, completed from reference TRBV7-9 and TRBJ2-7, reads DTGVSQNPRHKITKRGQNVTFRCDPISEHNRLYWYRQTLGQGPEFLTYFQNEAQLEKSRLLSDRFSAERPKGSFSTLEIQRTEQGDSAMYLCASSPTGYSYEQYFGPGTRLTVT.

This chain connects TRBV7-9 to TRBJ2-7; 7 bases are a match to TRBD2. The CDR3 runs 14 residues. Germline CDR1 and CDR2: SEHNR and FQNEAQ (reference sequence). V trimming: 7 bases; J trimming: 5 bases; junction bases outside the gene matches: 11. In DNA, the CDR3 is TGTGCCAGCAAACCCGCCGGGGGAGGGCACGAGCAGTACTTC. Residues: CASKPAGGGHEQYF.

The V and J genes are TRBV2 and TRBJ1-1; possibly TRBD1 for D (6 bases). The CDR3 has 11 residues. Germline values: CDR1 SNHLY, CDR2 FYNNEI. Trimming took 5 bases from V and 7 from J, leaving 8 bases between them. The DNA of the CDR3 is TGTGCCAGCAGTTACAGGGTTGAAGCTTTCTTT. This gives the protein CASSYRVEAFF.

This clonotype showed up just a few times. The chain couples TRBV3-1 to TRBJ2-3; a weak D match, TRBD1 (5 bases). Trimming took 4 bases from V and 5 from J, leaving 16 bases between them. This CDR3 comprises 15 residues. The germline V gene encodes CDR1 LGHDT and CDR2 YNNKEL (reference sequence). CDR3 nucleotide sequence: TGTGCCAGCAGCCTGGGGCCCAGCAATAGAGATACGCAGTATTTT. Protein product: CASSLGPSNRDTQYF.